This T cell receptor (beta chain) derives from a study of CD8 T cells in ankylosing spondylitis. Overall study findings and caveats: The authors found the disease-linked clones to be CD8+ and relatively rare in peripheral blood. Several of the motif variants were reported before in synovial fluid and blood from reactive arthritis. It was reported that disease-linked clones were significantly enriched in matched ankylosing spondylitis synovial fluid.

This CDR3 contains 15 residues. CDR1 and CDR2 (germline): SSHAT, FNYEAQ (reference sequence). A few counts support this clonotype. Its target is not known. An end of the junction does not agree with germline; a read error may underlie this. Preparation of TCR beta libraries was done by quantitative 5'-RACE with molecular barcodes. MiXCR, applied by TCRdb to the 5' RACE reads, yields one record per CDR3 protein. Here the sample spans 250,000 to 300,000 distinct CDR3 sequences, 20% being singletons. Sequencing was performed on blood, either unsorted or a sorted T cell fraction (not recorded which). V and J are TRBV7-7 and TRBJ1-3; 7 nucleotides agree with TRBD1. This clonotype was obtained from a male donor with ankylosing spondylitis or in good health (not recorded which). Here the CDR3 DNA reads TGTGCTAGCAGCCCCCGGACAGGTTCTGGAAACACCATATATTTT. Translation: CASSPRTGSGNTIYF. Filled out from reference TRBV7-7 and TRBJ1-3, the complete variable domain reads GAGVSQSPRYKVTKRGQDVTLRCDPISSHATLYWYQQALGQGPEFLTYFNYEAQPDKSGLPSDRFSAERPEGSISTLTIQRTEQRDSAMYRCASSPRTGSGNTIYFGEGSWLTVV.